The present T cell receptor (beta chain) was sequenced within a study of blood T cell repertoires in COVID-19 (dated by TCRdb to the early 2020s). About the full investigation: Collaborator samples came from the United States, Italy and Spain and covered acute and convalescent phases of COVID-19. The material from the prospective study consisted of cDNA or gDNA derived from T cells, B-cell-depleted T cells, or PBMCs. The dataset comprised deeply sampled blood TCRbeta repertoires from subjects exposed to, actively infected with, or recovered from COVID-19. The repertoires were made available in a free public database intended to serve as a resource for research on the immune response to SARS-CoV-2. The samples were drawn from the first 160 participants of the ongoing ImmuneRACE study and from under 1,500 subjects provided by 6 global collaborators. A de-identified subject ID, COVID-19 status, age in years and sex were almost always included in the sample metadata. HLA class I and class II types, where available, came from metadata supplied by the sample provider rather than from assay-based typing. On the study overall, not on this receptor specifically: The quantity of clinical and demographic metadata differed by source and by participant and was supplied without curation.

Regarding this clone: Its antigen remains unidentified. No base qualities exist here, and no much larger clone lies one base off it.

Here V drops 6 bases and J drops 2 bases, and the junction holds 3 bases not matched to any gene. Via the germline V gene (reference sequence), CDR1 is MNHEY and CDR2 SMNVEV. The CDR3, from cysteine to phenylalanine, totals 13 residues. This entry keeps only the CDR3 DNA: 39 bases, framed from base 1. TCRbeta CDR3 regions were amplified from genomic DNA by means of the immunoSEQ Assay, a bias-controlled multiplex PCR. In the authors' own workflow: The number of nucleated cells in each sample was estimated by amplification of reference gene primers within the assay. To quantify the absolute abundance of each unique TCRbeta CDR3 rearrangement, sequence reads were collapsed and filtered. For each sample, productive Simpson clonality was calculated by taking the square root of Simpson's diversity index across productive rearrangements. TCRdb took over this immuneACCESS table, retaining in-frame rearrangements with V and J assigned. Such tables are incomplete; in checked studies, under half of the missing clones stem from an unresolved V gene, and the remainder is unexplained. V, J and clone size were drawn from that table, and D and trimming were deduced from the DNA. The sample table shows about 120,000 clones, and 85% to 90% are seen once. The ten largest clones take up just over 6.5% of the sample.

The collaborating institutions used their own protocols to collect whole blood in K2EDTA tubes. For TCRbeta analysis, collaborators shipped samples as frozen whole blood, isolated PBMCs, or DNA extracted from either of those sample types. Sequences were obtained from peripheral blood. The V gene is TRBV27 and the J gene is TRBJ2-5, with 7 junctional bases fitting TRBD1. The sequence was obtained from a man at least 80 years old with active or convalescent COVID-19. The CDR3 region: CASSTGVQETQYF. The DNA is TGTGCCAGCAGCACAGGGGTTCAAGAGACCCAGTACTTC.